Listed below are T cell receptor beta chains from one sample, sequenced in a study of CD4 and CD8 cells across lung adenocarcinoma regions. TCRdb reprocessed the PCR reads with MiXCR, giving one entry per CDR3 protein. This sample has under 13,000 distinct CDR3 sequences, with about 48% found just once. The sequenced sample consisted of CD4+ T cells from the center of a lung tumor. The receptor source for this set is a male donor with lung adenocarcinoma. The CD4 and CD8 labels of this study may be unreliable. Both conserved end residues are part of each CDR3. The D gene is left open where the match is weak. The size entry is marked missing in some rows and otherwise reads once, few, many or a size class.

clone size	V gene	D gene	J gene	CDR3 DNA	CDR3 protein
NA	TRBV4-1	TRBD2	TRBJ2-3	TGCGCCAGCAGCCTCGAGGAAAGCGGGACCAAAAATATGCAGTATTTT	CASSLEESGTKNMQYF
medium-sized	TRBV27	NA	TRBJ2-5	TGTGCCAGCAGTTTAGTTTTAAAAGAGACCCAGTACTTC	CASSLVLKETQYF
many	TRBV7-2	TRBD1	TRBJ1-2	TGTGCCAGCAGCCGAGGGACAGGGTCCGGCTACACCTTC	CASSRGTGSGYTF
many	TRBV6-1	NA	TRBJ1-1	TGTGCCAGCAGTGAATATCCCCTTGGCAGGGGAGGGACTGAAGCTTTCTTT	CASSEYPLGRGGTEAFF
many	TRBV6-5	TRBD1	TRBJ1-1	TGTGCCAGCAGTTCGGACAGGGCGGACACTGAAGCTTTCTTT	CASSSDRADTEAFF
once	TRBV6-2/TRBV6-3	TRBD2	TRBJ2-3	TGTGCCAGCAGACCCTCGGGGCGAGCGGGGGCCTGTAGCCCAGATACGCAGTATTTT	CASRPSGRAGACSPDTQYF
NA	TRBV6-5	TRBD2	TRBJ2-1	TGTGCCAGCAGTTGGTCCGCTAGCGGCAACAATGAGCAGTTCTTC	CASSWSASGNNEQFF
medium-sized	TRBV11-3	NA	TRBJ2-1	TGTGCCAGCAGCCCAATGGGGGATAGTTACAATGAGCAGTTCTTC	CASSPMGDSYNEQFF
NA	TRBV6-1	TRBD2	TRBJ2-3	TGTGCCAGCGGGAGGGCAGACAAAACTACGCAGTATTTT	CASGRADKTTQYF
few	TRBV6-5	TRBD1	TRBJ1-6	TGTGCCAGCAATTACTCCCGGGACAGAAACTATAATTCACCCCTCCACTTT	CASNYSRDRNYNSPLHF
many	TRBV5-3	TRBD1	TRBJ2-7	TGTGCCAGAAGCTCACCAACAGGGGGCTCCTACGAGCAGTACTTC	CARSSPTGGSYEQYF
many	TRBV6-1	NA	TRBJ2-1	TGTGCCAGCAGTGAAGACGGGGGCTCCTACAATGAGCAGTTCTTC	CASSEDGGSYNEQFF
NA	TRBV6-5	TRBD1	TRBJ2-1	TGTGCCAGCAGTTACCAACGGGACAGGGGGAGTGAGCAGTTCTTC	CASSYQRDRGSEQFF
NA	TRBV6-1	TRBD2	TRBJ2-1	TGTGCCAGACCAGGGAGGGAGGAAGAGACCCAGTTCTTC	CARPGREEETQFF
NA	TRBV10-1	TRBD1	TRBJ2-3	TGCGCCAGCAGTGAAGGGGGCCTTGACCAAGAGACGCAGTATTTT	CASSEGGLDQETQYF
NA	TRBV27	TRBD2	TRBJ2-3	TGTGCCAGCAGAGCCACGGGGGGAGCGGGGCGGTCTAACAAAGATACCCAGTACTTT	CASRATGGAGRSNKDTQYF